One sample yielded the 8 T cell receptor beta chains listed below, sequenced in a study of patients and donors after allogeneic stem cell transplantation (dated by TCRdb to 2019 to 2021). Receptor libraries were prepared by RT-PCR. Sequencing instrument: NextSeq 550. TCRdb cleaned the public reads at Q25 with fastp, built clones with MiXCR and kept in-frame beta chains. One record per CDR3 amino acid sequence lists the most common genes and DNA. This sample holds 160,000 or so distinct CDR3 sequences; 24% were observed only once. Roughly 27% of the sample is in the top ten clones. The source material was blood, either unsorted or a sorted T cell fraction (not recorded which). Receptor source: a human donor who was either an allogeneic HSCT recipient or a stem cell or donor lymphocyte infusion donor (not recorded which). It is not recorded whose cells these are; they may come from a transplant donor.

V and J are TRBV7-9 and TRBJ2-3; D ambiguous. The CDR3 loop spans 13 amino acids. CDR1 is SEHNR, CDR2 FQNEAQ, per germline (reference sequence). Trimming pared 5 bases from V and 5 bases from J, leaving 11 bases between. CDR3 residues: CASSLMVGDTQYF. The CDR3 nucleotides are TGTGCCAGCAGCCTGATGGTGGGAGATACGCAGTATTTT.

This chain joins TRBV6-5 and TRBJ2-2, with TRBD2 identical over 13 bases. CDR1 and CDR2 from the germline V gene are MNHEY and SVGAGI. J was trimmed by 9 bases and V by 4 bases; bases with no gene match: 5. The CDR3 has 15 residues. The DNA for the CDR3 is TGTGCCAGCAGTTGGAGACTAGCGGGAGGAAGGGAGCTGTTTTTT. Translation: CASSWRLAGGRELFF.

This clonotype has just a few counts. The chain carries TRBV12-3 or TRBV12-4 and TRBJ2-1, with a possible D match to TRBD1 (6 bases). This CDR3 has 13 amino acids. V lost 10 bases to trimming and J lost 7 bases, with 17 bases between them. CDR3 DNA sequence: TGTGCCACCCACGGGTTGGGGGCAAATGAGCAGTTCTTC. Amino acid sequence: CATHGLGANEQFF.

Remarks on this clonotype: The junction and the germline gene differ at one end; a read error may be behind it. The chain is built from TRBV7-9 and TRBJ2-5; D is perhaps TRBD2 (6 bases). The CDR3 length is 13 residues. Germline V lookup: CDR1 SEHNR, CDR2 FQNEAQ (reference sequence). CDR3 nucleotide sequence: TGTGCCAGCAGCTCCTTAGGGGCAGGGACTCCACGCTTC. Translating it yields CASSSLGAGTPRF. Full variable domain (outside the CDR3, taken from reference TRBV7-9 and TRBJ2-5): DTGVSQNPRHKITKRGQNVTFRCDPISEHNRLYWYRQTLGQGPEFLTYFQNEAQLEKSRLLSDRFSAERPKGSFSTLEIQRTEQGDSAMYLCASSSLGAGTPRFGPGTRLLVL.

The rearrangement links TRBV5-1 to TRBJ2-7; TRBD1 matches at 7 bases. The ends lost 4 bases at V and 3 bases at J; junction bases unmatched: 13. The CDR3 runs 16 residues. CDR1 is SGHRS and CDR2 is YFSETQ in the germline V gene. CDR3 region: CASSQFLGGGSYEQYF. DNA for the CDR3: TGCGCCAGCAGCCAATTCCTAGGGGGCGGAAGCTACGAGCAGTACTTC.

CDR3 loop: CASSWSPSTDTQYF. CDR3 nucleotides: TGTGCCAGCAGTTGGAGCCCTAGCACAGATACGCAGTATTTT. The chain recombines TRBV27 with TRBJ2-3; no clear D. Deletions cut 4 bases from V and 0 bases from J, with 8 bases between. Germline CDR1 MNHEY, CDR2 SMNVEV (reference sequence). The CDR3 extends over 14 amino acids.

In its sample, this clonotype was seen a few times. This chain uses TRBV14 with TRBJ2-7; TRBD1 is a possible D gene (6 bases). Per the germline V gene, CDR1 is SGHDN and CDR2 is FVKESK. The CDR3 sequence is 12 residues long. Trimming removed 4 bases at V and 4 bases at J, with 8 bases between. DNA of the CDR3: TGTGCCAGCAGCCCCCAGGGGTACGAGCAGTACTTC. It is translated as CASSPQGYEQYF.

The chain combines TRBV29-1 with TRBJ2-3; 8 positions agree with TRBD2. The CDR3 runs to 14 residues. V was pared by 5 bases and J by 4 bases, with 8 bases of the junction left unmatched. Germline V gives CDR1 SQVTM, CDR2 ANQGSEA. CDR3 amino acids: CSVLVGREADTQYF. The CDR3 bases are TGCAGCGTTCTAGTCGGGAGGGAGGCAGATACGCAGTATTTT.